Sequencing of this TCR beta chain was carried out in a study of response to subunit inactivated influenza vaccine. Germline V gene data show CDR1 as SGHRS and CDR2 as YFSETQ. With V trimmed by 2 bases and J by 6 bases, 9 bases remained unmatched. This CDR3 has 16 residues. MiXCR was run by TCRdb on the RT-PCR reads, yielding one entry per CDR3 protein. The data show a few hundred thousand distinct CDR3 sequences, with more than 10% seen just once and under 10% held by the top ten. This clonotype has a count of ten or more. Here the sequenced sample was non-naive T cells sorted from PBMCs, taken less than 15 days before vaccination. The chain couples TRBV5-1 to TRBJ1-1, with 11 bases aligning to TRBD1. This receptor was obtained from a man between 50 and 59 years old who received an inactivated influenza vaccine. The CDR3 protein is CASSFGRTGGDSEAFF. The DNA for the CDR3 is TGCGCCAGCAGCTTCGGAAGGACAGGGGGCGATTCTGAAGCTTTCTTT. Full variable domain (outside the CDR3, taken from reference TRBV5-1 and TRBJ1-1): KAGVTQTPRYLIKTRGQQVTLSCSPISGHRSVSWYQQTPGQGLQFLFEYFSETQRNKGNFPGRFSGRQFSNSRSEMNVSTLELGDSALYLCASSFGRTGGDSEAFFGQGTRLTVV.